Listed here is a single TCR beta chain. The data were taken from a study of shared clonotypes between healthy human individuals. Sequencing was performed with immunoSEQ multiplex PCR; in TCRdb, only in-frame clones are kept and a portion is missing. Of around 500,000 clones listed, less than 80% are singletons. The CDR3 consists of 15 residues. Per the germline V gene, CDR1 is SGHTA and CDR2 is FQGTGA. J was trimmed by 7 bases and V by 3 bases; bases with no gene match: 7. The sequence was obtained from a woman in her forties in good health. Some clones in this sample may be carry-over from other donors' samples. Sample: PBMCs. This rearrangement joins TRBV7-3 to TRBJ2-1; 9 bases line up with TRBD2. The CDR3 here is CASSFVAGDSNEQFF. The CDR3 region has the DNA TGTGCCAGCAGCTTCGTAGCGGGAGATTCGAATGAGCAGTTCTTC.